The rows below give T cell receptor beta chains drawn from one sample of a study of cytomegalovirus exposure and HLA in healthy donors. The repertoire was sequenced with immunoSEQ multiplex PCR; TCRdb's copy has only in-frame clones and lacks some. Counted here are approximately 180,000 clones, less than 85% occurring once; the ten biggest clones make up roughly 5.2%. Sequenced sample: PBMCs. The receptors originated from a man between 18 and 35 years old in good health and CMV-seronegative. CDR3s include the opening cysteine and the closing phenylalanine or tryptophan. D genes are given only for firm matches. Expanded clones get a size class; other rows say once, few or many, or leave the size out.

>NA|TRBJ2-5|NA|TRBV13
TGTGCCAGCAGCCCCCGACAGGCGTACCAAGAGACCCAGTACTTC
CASSPRQAYQETQYF
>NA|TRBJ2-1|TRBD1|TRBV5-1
TGCGCCAGCAGCACGGAGGGACAGGGGATATACAATGAGCAGTTCTTC
CASSTEGQGIYNEQFF
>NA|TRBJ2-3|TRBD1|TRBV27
TGTGCCAGCAGCAGTAGACAGGGTAGGGTCACAGATACGCAGTATTTT
CASSSRQGRVTDTQYF
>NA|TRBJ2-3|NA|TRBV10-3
TGTGCCATCAGCAATTCCTGGGGAGGTACGCAGTATTTT
CAISNSWGGTQYF
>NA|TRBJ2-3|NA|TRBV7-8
TGTGCCAGCAGCTTAGTTACCCGGGGTGGCGTCGTCACAGATACGCAGTATTTT
CASSLVTRGGVVTDTQYF
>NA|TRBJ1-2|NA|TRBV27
TGTGCCAGCAAGTTCAGGGAAGACTATGGCTACACCTTC
CASKFREDYGYTF
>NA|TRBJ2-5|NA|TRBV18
TGTGCCAGCTCACCAAAGACAGGATTGATCCAAGAGACCCAGTACTTC
CASSPKTGLIQETQYF
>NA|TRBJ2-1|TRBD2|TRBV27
TGTGCCGCTAGCGGGAGTTACTACAATGAGCAGTTCTTC
CAASGSYYNEQFF
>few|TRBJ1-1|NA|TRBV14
TGTGCCAGCAGGACAGGATATCGTACTGAAGCTTTCTTT
CASRTGYRTEAFF
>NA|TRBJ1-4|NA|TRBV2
TGTGCCAGCAGTGTCGGCGGCGGCGGTGAAAAACTGTTTTTT
CASSVGGGGEKLFF
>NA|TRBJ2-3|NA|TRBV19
TGTGCCAGTAGTATAGAGGGTAGCGATTTAGATACGCAGTATTTT
CASSIEGSDLDTQYF
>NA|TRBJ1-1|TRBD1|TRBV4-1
TGCGCCAGCAGCCTACCGGGACAGGGTATCTCTGAAGCTTTCTTT
CASSLPGQGISEAFF
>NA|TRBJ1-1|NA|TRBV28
TGTGCCAGCAACGTGAGGATGAACACTGAAGCTTTCTTT
CASNVRMNTEAFF
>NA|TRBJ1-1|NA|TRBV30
TGTGCCTGGAGTCGTTGGGGGGGAAGTAACACTGAAGCTTTCTTT
CAWSRWGGSNTEAFF
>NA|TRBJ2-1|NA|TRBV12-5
TGTGCTAGTGGTTTTAGCGGACGCTCCTACAATGAGCAGTTCTTC
CASGFSGRSYNEQFF
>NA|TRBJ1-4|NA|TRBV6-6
TGTGCCAGCAGTGATATTCAGGAAAAACTGTTTTTT
CASSDIQEKLFF
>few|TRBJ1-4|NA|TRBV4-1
TGCGCCAGCAGCCAGAACAGTGGGGGGAATGAAAAACTGTTTTTT
CASSQNSGGNEKLFF
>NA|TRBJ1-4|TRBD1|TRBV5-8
TGTGCCAGCAGCTCCGGACAGGGGGAAGGTGAACTGTTTTTT
CASSSGQGEGELFF
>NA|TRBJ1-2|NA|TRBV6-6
TGTGCCAGCAGTTACTCGATCCAGGGAACTAACTATGGCTACACCTTC
CASSYSIQGTNYGYTF
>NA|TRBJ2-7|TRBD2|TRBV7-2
TGTGCCAGCAGCTTAGCTAGCGGGTCGCAGTACGAGCAGTACTTC
CASSLASGSQYEQYF
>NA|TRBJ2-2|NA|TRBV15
TGTGCCACCAAAGACAGGAGGAACACCGGGGAGCTGTTTTTT
CATKDRRNTGELFF
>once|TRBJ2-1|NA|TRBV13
TGTGCCAGCAGCCTTACTAGTATCGATGAGCAGTTCTTC
CASSLTSIDEQFF
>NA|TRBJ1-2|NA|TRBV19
TGTGCCAGTAGTAACCTCGACAGTGCGGTCGGCTACACCTTC
CASSNLDSAVGYTF
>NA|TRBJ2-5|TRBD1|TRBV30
TGTGCCTGGACCATGGACAGGGGTAGAGAGCAGTACTTC
CAWTMDRGREQYF
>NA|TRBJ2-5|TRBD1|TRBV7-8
TGTGCCAGCAGCTCCTCTTACAGGGGGCCCGGGACCCAGTACTTC
CASSSSYRGPGTQYF
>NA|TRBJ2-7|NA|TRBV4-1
TGCGCCAGCAGCCAAGTTCAGGACAGAAACTACGAGCAGTACTTC
CASSQVQDRNYEQYF
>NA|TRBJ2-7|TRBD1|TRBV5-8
TGTGCCAGCAGTCTTGGAGGCTGGACAGGCGTATCTCTCGAGCAGTACTTC
CASSLGGWTGVSLEQYF
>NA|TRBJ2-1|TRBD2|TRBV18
TGTGCCAGCTCACCTCCGGGACTAGCGGGTTACAATGAGCAGTTCTTC
CASSPPGLAGYNEQFF
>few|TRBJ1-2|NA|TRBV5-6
TGTGCCAGCAGCTTAAGACTCTTGGACTACACCTTC
CASSLRLLDYTF
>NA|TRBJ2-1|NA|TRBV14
TGTGCCAGCGCATTGGGTGGGCTTTCCCCTGAGCAGTTCTTC
CASALGGLSPEQFF
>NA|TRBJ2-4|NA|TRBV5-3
TGTGCCAGAGGCTCTGGTAGCGGCCTCGAGGGGAACATTCAGTACTTC
CARGSGSGLEGNIQYF
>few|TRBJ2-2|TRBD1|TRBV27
TGTGCCAGCCGACAGGGGGTCGGGGAGCTGTTTTTT
CASRQGVGELFF
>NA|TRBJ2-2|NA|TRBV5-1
TGCGCCAGCAGCGCAGAAGTCAGGAACACCGGGGAGCTGTTTTTT
CASSAEVRNTGELFF
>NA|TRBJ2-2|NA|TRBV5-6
TGTGCCAGCAGCTTCTCTAGTACCGGGGAGCTGTTTTTT
CASSFSSTGELFF
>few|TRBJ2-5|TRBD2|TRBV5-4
TGTGCCAGCAGCTCCGTCCCGGGACTAGCGGGGGGTGGGGAGACCCAGTACTTC
CASSSVPGLAGGGETQYF
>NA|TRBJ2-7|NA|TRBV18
TGTGCCAGCTCACCACTCTCCAGGGCCTCCTACGAGCAGTACTTC
CASSPLSRASYEQYF
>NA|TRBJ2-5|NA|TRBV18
TGTGCCAGCTCACCCCCCCGCCAAGCTGAGACCCAGTACTTC
CASSPPRQAETQYF
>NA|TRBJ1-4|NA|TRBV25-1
TGTGCCAGCAGTGAAATGACAGCTGATGAAAAACTGTTTTTT
CASSEMTADEKLFF
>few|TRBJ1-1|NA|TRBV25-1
TGTGCCAGCAGGGGGGGAGGCACTGAAGCTTTCTTT
CASRGGGTEAFF
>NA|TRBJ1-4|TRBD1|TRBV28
TGTGCCAGCAGTTCGACCAAGGGGGCTGGTAGAGAAAAACTGTTTTTT
CASSSTKGAGREKLFF
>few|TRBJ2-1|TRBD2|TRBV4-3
TGCGCCAGCAGCCAAGATCCAAGATGGGAGGGTGATGAGCAGTTCTTC
CASSQDPRWEGDEQFF
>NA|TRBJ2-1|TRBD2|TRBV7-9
TGTGCCAGCAGCTCCCCCGGGACTAGCGGGAATGAGCAGTTCTTC
CASSSPGTSGNEQFF
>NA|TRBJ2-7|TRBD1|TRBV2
TGTGCCATCGCCGGGACAGAGAAAAGGGACGAGCAGTACTTC
CAIAGTEKRDEQYF
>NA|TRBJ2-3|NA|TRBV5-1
TGCGCCAGCAGCCCCGCCAGGGTCGAAGATACGCAGTATTTT
CASSPARVEDTQYF
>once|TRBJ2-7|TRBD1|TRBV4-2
TGTGCCAGCAGCCCTACCGGGACAGGGGTTCACGAGCAGTACTTC
CASSPTGTGVHEQYF